What follows are 17 T cell receptor beta chains derived from one specimen sequenced in a study of blood T cell repertoires in COVID-19. Data came from immunoSEQ multiplex PCR; TCRdb stores just in-frame clones and leaves some out. This table holds 200,000 to 250,000 clones, 84% found once. Material: peripheral blood. All receptors come from a man in his forties or fifties with active or convalescent COVID-19.

This chain uses TRBV28 with TRBJ2-7; D unresolved. The V gene lost 3 bases and the J gene lost 5 bases, with 2 bases spanning the gap. This CDR3 comprises 10 residues. Germline CDR1 is MDHEN and CDR2 is SYDVKM. CDR3 residues: CASSFDEQYF. The CDR3 nucleotides read TGTGCCAGCAGTTTCGACGAGCAGTACTTC.

This CDR3 is CASSRPPGTQHF. Here the CDR3 DNA reads TGTGCCAGCAGCCGTCCTCCGGGAACCCAGCATTTT. The rearrangement uses TRBV7-2 and TRBJ1-5; D gene uncertain. CDR3 length equals 12 residues. In germline, CDR1 is SGHTA, CDR2 FQGNSA. V was trimmed by 5 bases and J by 11 bases, leaving 13 bases between them.

This chain links TRBV29-1 with TRBJ1-2; TRBD1 agrees at 8 bases. V lost 7 bases and J lost 0; bases outside the gene matches: 7. Germline V CDR1 and CDR2: SQVTM, ANQGSEA. The CDR3 loop spans 14 amino acids. CDR3 sequence: CSGRGQGPNYGYTF. The DNA of the CDR3 is TGCAGCGGCCGTGGACAGGGTCCTAACTATGGCTACACCTTC.

This chain joins TRBV19 and TRBJ1-5; 8 nucleotides line up with TRBD1. Germline V lookup: CDR1 LNHDA, CDR2 SQIVND (reference sequence). Trimming removed 10 bases from V and 8 bases from J; junction bases left unmatched: 19. The CDR3 contains 16 residues. CDR3 sequence reads: CATKGTGGIKMEPQHF. The CDR3 DNA follows: TGTGCCACAAAAGGGACAGGCGGTATCAAGATGGAGCCCCAGCATTTT.

This chain links TRBV28 with TRBJ2-7; TRBD2 might be the D (7 bases). In germline, CDR1 is MDHEN, CDR2 SYDVKM. The V end was cut by 6 bases, the J end by 0 bases, with 27 bases between. The CDR3 is 19 residues long. The CDR3 DNA follows: TGTGCCAGCAGCTCGAGCCGGGACACATTGCTAGCGGACTCCTACGAGCAGTACTTC. Its protein product is CASSSSRDTLLADSYEQYF.

In DNA form, the CDR3 reads TGTGCCAGCAGCTCGGACAGAAACACCGGGGAGCTGTTTTTT. This sequence encodes CASSSDRNTGELFF. The genes are TRBV5-4 and TRBJ2-2, with D possibly being TRBD1 (6 bases). Per germline, CDR1 SGHNT and CDR2 YYREEE (reference sequence). The germline V and J ends were trimmed by 3 bases and 2 bases, with 8 bases remaining between them. The CDR3 runs 14 residues.

The V call is TRBV11-1, the J call TRBJ2-1; 9 positions agree with TRBD2. V dropped 4 bases and J dropped 4; count of bases not matched to a gene: 8. The CDR3 covers 16 residues. CDR1 is SGHAT and CDR2 is FQDESV in the germline V gene (reference sequence). The CDR3 DNA sequence: TGTGCCAGCAGCTCGGAGCGGGAGGCACCTTACAATGAGCAGTTCTTC. It translates to CASSSEREAPYNEQFF.

The gene calls are TRBV6-6 and TRBJ1-2, with 10 bases aligning to TRBD1. The germline CDR1 and CDR2 sequences are MNHNY and SVGAGI (reference sequence). The junction had 3 bases not matched to a gene; V was cut back by 5 bases and J by 0 bases. The CDR3 runs 15 residues. CDR3 sequence reads: CASSQGTGANYGYTF. DNA for the CDR3: TGTGCCAGCAGTCAGGGGACAGGGGCTAACTATGGCTACACCTTC.

The V call is TRBV5-1, the J call TRBJ1-2; 7 bases match TRBD1. The CDR3 contains 13 residues. Losses at the gene ends were 2 bases for V and 7 bases for J; bases not matched to a gene: 5. Germline assignment: CDR1 SGHRS and CDR2 YFSETQ. CDR3 sequence (DNA): TGCGCCAGCAGCTTACCAGGGGGGAGTGGCTACACCTTC. Its protein is CASSLPGGSGYTF.

This clone was seen only a few times. The chain has TRBV5-1 and TRBJ1-2; 10 nucleotides align to TRBD1. Germline V gene sequence: CDR1 SGHRS, CDR2 YFSETQ. The CDR3 covers 17 residues. The ends lost 0 bases at V and 1 base at J; junction bases unmatched: 6. CDR3 sequence (DNA): TGCGCCAGCAGCTTGGATGGGACAGGGGAAGGTAACTATGGCTACACCTTC. Its protein is CASSLDGTGEGNYGYTF.

The rearrangement joins TRBV11-3 to TRBJ2-3, with 8 bases lining up with TRBD2. The germline V gene encodes CDR1 SGHNT and CDR2 YENEEA. The CDR3 covers 16 residues. V lost 4 bases and J lost 0; bases outside the gene matches: 6. CDR3 residues: CASSSRGGHSTDTQYF. The CDR3 DNA follows: TGTGCCAGCAGCTCCCGGGGGGGACATAGCACAGATACGCAGTATTTT. Variable domain in full (rest from reference TRBV11-3 and TRBJ2-3): EAGVVQSPRYKIIEKKQPVAFWCNPISGHNTLYWYLQNLGQGPELLIRYENEEAVDDSQLPKDRFSAERLKGVDSTLKIQPAELGDSAVYLCASSSRGGHSTDTQYFGPGTRLTVL.

The genes are TRBV4-3 and TRBJ2-2; 14 positions agree with TRBD2. The CDR3 is 17 residues long. In germline, CDR1 is LGHNA, CDR2 YSLEER. V shed 1 base, J shed 6 bases, and the junction held 4 bases outside the gene matches. DNA for the CDR3: TGCGCCAGCAGCCAAGGGCGACTAGCGGGAGGGCCCGGGGAGCTGTTTTTT. This gives the protein CASSQGRLAGGPGELFF.

The J gene is TRBJ1-3, the V gene TRBV4-3; no firm D call. The V end was cut by 1 base, the J end by 4 bases, with 17 bases between. Germline loops: CDR1 LGHNA, CDR2 YSLEER. CDR3 length: 17 residues. The chain's CDR3 is CASSQAPTGIAGNTIYF. The DNA of the CDR3 is TGCGCCAGCAGCCAAGCCCCCACGGGGATTGCGGGAAACACCATATATTTT.

The chain links TRBV2 to TRBJ1-5, with a weak D call TRBD1 (5 bases). The V and J ends lost 3 bases and 9 bases respectively, with 9 bases between them. Germline lookup yields CDR1 SNHLY and CDR2 FYNNEI. The CDR3 is made up of 12 amino acids. The CDR3 DNA follows: TGTGCCAGCAGTGACAGGGTAGGGCCCCAGCATTTT. This sequence encodes CASSDRVGPQHF.

This clone was observed a handful of times. The chain recombines TRBV7-2 with TRBJ2-7; TRBD2 is a possible D gene (6 bases). V was cut by 4 bases and J by 2 bases, with 15 bases left in between. The CDR3 is made up of 15 amino acids. The germline gives CDR1 SGHTA, CDR2 FQGNSA. CDR3 nucleotide sequence: TGTGCCAGCAGCTCCCTCTCCTGGGGGGCCTACGAGCAGTACTTC. Translation gives CASSSLSWGAYEQYF.

The chain combines TRBV28 with TRBJ2-5, with 9 positions matching TRBD1. Germline V lookup: CDR1 MDHEN, CDR2 SYDVKM. The CDR3 sequence is 15 residues long. V lost 11 bases, J lost 2 bases, and 12 bases stayed unmatched. CDR3 residues: CAGSPGQGLQETQYF. CDR3 bases: TGTGCCGGGAGCCCGGGACAGGGTCTACAAGAGACCCAGTACTTC.

This CDR3 reads CASRPGQENTEAFF. The CDR3 DNA follows: TGTGCCAGCAGGCCGGGACAGGAGAACACTGAAGCTTTCTTT. The gene calls are TRBV2 and TRBJ1-1; TRBD1 matches 8 bases. The CDR3 is 14 amino acids. V trimming: 6 bases; J trimming: 1 base; junction bases outside the gene matches: 4. Germline V gives CDR1 SNHLY, CDR2 FYNNEI.